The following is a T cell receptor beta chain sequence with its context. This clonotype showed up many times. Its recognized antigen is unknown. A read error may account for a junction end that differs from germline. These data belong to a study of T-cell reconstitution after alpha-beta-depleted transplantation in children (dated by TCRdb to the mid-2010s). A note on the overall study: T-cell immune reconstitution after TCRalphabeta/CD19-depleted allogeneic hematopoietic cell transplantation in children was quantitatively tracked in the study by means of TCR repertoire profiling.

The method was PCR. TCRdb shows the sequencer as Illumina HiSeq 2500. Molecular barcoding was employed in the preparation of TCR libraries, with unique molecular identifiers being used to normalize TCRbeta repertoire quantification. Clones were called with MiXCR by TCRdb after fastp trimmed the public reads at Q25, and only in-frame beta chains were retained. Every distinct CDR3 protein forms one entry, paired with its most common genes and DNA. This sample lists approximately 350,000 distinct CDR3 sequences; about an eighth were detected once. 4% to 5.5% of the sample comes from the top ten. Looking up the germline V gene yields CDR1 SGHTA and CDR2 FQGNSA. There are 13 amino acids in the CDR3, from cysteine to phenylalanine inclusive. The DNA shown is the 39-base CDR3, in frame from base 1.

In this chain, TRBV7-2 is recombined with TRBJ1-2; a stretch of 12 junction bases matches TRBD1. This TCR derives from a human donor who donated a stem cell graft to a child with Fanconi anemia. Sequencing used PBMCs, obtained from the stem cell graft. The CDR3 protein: CASSFTGTGGSTF. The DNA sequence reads TGTGCCAGCAGCTTCACCGGGACAGGGGGCTCCACCTTC.